The 3 T cell receptor beta chains reported below all come from one sample, sequenced in a study of shared clonotypes between healthy human individuals. The data were produced by immunoSEQ multiplex PCR, yet TCRdb's version contains in-frame clones alone and is incomplete. The data show about 1.1 million clones, approximately 80% seen once. The sequenced sample consisted of memory CD4+ T cells from PBMCs. Regarding subset: CD45RA-negative fraction. These receptors were taken from a man between 18 and 35 years old in good health. Some clones in this sample may be carry-over from other donors' samples.

In the case of this clone: Germline is not matched at one junction end, which may reflect a read error. This rearrangement joins TRBV15 to TRBJ1-5; 7 nucleotides line up with TRBD1. The CDR3 runs to 13 residues. Germline V lookup: CDR1 LNHNV, CDR2 YYDKDF (reference sequence). The CDR3 bases are TGTGCCACCAGCAGACATCTCGGGACAGAGGGTAACTTT. It translates to CATSRHLGTEGNF.

This chain links TRBV5-6 with TRBJ2-5; D is perhaps TRBD1 (6 bases). Germline CDR1 reads SGHDT; CDR2 reads YYEEEE. The CDR3 has 16 amino acids. V was cut by 0 bases and J by 5 bases, with 17 bases left in between. CDR3 nucleotide sequence: TGTGCCAGCAGCTTGGTGGCAGGGGCTGCGGGTGAGACCCAGTACTTC. This translates into CASSLVAGAAGETQYF.

This chain uses TRBV19 with TRBJ1-1; 7 bases align to TRBD1. This CDR3 contains 16 residues. J gave up 0 bases and V 4 bases, and 8 bases lay outside the gene matches. Germline CDR1 reads LNHDA; CDR2 reads SQIVND (reference sequence). In DNA, the CDR3 is TGTGCCAGTAGTACGCAGCCGGGACAGTTGAACACTGAAGCTTTCTTT. Encoded protein: CASSTQPGQLNTEAFF. The full variable domain, with the rest looked up from reference TRBV19 and TRBJ1-1, is DGGITQSPKYLFRKEGQNVTLSCEQNLNHDAMYWYRQDPGQGLRLIYYSQIVNDFQKGDIAEGYSVSREKKESFPLTVTSAQKNPTAFYLCASSTQPGQLNTEAFFGQGTRLTVV.